The clone carrying this T cell receptor (beta chain) was picked up a small number of times. Per the original methods: Estimates of nucleated cell counts were drawn from the amplification of reference gene primers. Profiled with immunoSEQ multiplex PCR; TCRdb holds only in-frame clones, not every one. The DNA gave D and trimming, while V, J and clone size come from that table. This sample has more than 250,000 clones, with 92% found just once. The data were taken from a study of blood T cell repertoires in COVID-19. The clonotype comes from a woman aged 25 to 39 who had recovered from COVID-19. Sequenced sample: PBMCs or T cells enriched from blood (not recorded which).

The CDR3 DNA sequence: TGTGCCAGCAGCACGACTAGCGGGAACGATGAGCAGTTCTTC. It is translated as CASSTTSGNDEQFF. The rearrangement joins TRBV9 to TRBJ2-1; 11 bases agree with TRBD2. V dropped 4 bases and J dropped 8; count of bases not matched to a gene: 5. The V gene's germline CDR1 is SGDLS and CDR2 YYNGEE. This CDR3 spans 14 amino acids.